This T cell receptor (beta chain) was obtained from a study of spatial heterogeneity in lung cancer. Findings and limits, study-wide: Tumor mutation count correlated with how many alpha and beta TCRs expanded intratumorally.

Documented time point: sample taken at primary tumor resection. There were some 76 donors, all of them untreated patients with early-stage non-small cell lung cancer. Via MiXCR, TCRdb re-called the 5' RACE reads, giving one row per CDR3 protein. The sample lists under 20,000 distinct CDR3 sequences; about 6% were seen once. This clonotype is judged medium-sized. Its specificity is unknown. Germline CDR1 and CDR2: SGHDT and YYEEEE. CDR3 length: 12 residues. The germline V and J ends were trimmed by 3 bases and 5 bases, with 6 bases remaining between them. Specimen: lung tumor tissue, collected at surgery. V usage is TRBV5-6 and J usage is TRBJ1-5, with no clear D. This clonotype was sampled from a female donor with early-stage non-small cell lung cancer. In DNA form, the CDR3 reads TGTGCCAGCAGCTCTGCCGATCAGCCCCAGCATTTT. It specifies CASSSADQPQHF.